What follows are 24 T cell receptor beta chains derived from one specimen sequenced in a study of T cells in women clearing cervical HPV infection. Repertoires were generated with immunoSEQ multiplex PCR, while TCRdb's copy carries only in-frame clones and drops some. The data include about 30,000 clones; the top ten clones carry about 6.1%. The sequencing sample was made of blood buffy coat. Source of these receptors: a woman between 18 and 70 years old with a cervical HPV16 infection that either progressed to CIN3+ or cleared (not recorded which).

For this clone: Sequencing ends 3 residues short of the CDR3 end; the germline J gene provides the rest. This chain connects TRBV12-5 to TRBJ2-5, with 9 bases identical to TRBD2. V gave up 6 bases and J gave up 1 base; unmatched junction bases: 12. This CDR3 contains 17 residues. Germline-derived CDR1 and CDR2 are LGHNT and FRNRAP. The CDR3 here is CASGISGGHLAQETQYF. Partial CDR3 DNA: TGTGCTAGTGGAATTAGCGGGGGCCATTTGGCCCAAGAGACC.

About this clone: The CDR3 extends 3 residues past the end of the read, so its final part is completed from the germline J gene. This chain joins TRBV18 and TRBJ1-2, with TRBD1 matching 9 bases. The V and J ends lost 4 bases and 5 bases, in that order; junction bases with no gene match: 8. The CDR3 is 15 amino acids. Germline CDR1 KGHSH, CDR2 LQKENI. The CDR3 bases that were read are TGTGCCAGCTCACATGAAATGACAGGGGGATATGGC. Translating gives CASSHEMTGGYG. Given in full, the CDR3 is CASSHEMTGGYGYTF.

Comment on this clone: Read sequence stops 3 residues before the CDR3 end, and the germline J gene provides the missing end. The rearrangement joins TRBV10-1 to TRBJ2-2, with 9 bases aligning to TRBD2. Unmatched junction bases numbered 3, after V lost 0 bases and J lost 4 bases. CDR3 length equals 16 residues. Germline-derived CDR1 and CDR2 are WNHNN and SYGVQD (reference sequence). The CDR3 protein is CASSESVGLATGELFF. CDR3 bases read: TGCGCCAGCAGTGAGTCGGTGGGACTAGCCACCGGGGAG.

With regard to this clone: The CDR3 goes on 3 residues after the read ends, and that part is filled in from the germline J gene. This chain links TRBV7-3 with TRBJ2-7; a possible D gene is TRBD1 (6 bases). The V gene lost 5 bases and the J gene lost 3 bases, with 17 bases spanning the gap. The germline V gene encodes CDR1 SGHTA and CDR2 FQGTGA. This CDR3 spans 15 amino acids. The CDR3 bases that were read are TGTGCCAGCAGCCCAAGTCCGGGACAAAGCTACGAG. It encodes CASSPSPGQSYE. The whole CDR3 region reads CASSPSPGQSYEQYF.

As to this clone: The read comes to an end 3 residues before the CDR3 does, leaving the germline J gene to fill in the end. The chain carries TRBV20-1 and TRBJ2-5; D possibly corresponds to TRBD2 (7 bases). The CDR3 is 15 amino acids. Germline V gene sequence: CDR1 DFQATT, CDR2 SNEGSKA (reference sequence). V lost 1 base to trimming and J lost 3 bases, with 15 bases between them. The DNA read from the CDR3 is TGCAGTGCTAGAGGCCTTGGGAGGGGGAAAGAGACC. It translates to CSARGLGRGKET. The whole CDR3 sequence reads CSARGLGRGKETQYF.

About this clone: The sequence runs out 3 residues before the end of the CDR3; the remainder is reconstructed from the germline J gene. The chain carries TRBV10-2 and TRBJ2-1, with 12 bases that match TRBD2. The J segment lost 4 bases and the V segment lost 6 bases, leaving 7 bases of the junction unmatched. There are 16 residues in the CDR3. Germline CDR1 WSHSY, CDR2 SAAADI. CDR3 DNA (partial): TGCGCCAGCAGCACGACTAGCGGGGGCCCTTACAATGAG. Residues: CASSTTSGGPYNE. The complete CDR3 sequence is CASSTTSGGPYNEQFF.

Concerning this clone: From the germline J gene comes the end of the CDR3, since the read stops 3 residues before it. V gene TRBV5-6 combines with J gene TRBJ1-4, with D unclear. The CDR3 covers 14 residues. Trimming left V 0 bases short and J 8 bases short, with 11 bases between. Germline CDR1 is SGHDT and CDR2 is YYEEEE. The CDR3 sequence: CASSLVFEREKLFF. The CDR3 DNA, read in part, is TGTGCCAGCAGCTTGGTTTTCGAACGGGAAAAA.

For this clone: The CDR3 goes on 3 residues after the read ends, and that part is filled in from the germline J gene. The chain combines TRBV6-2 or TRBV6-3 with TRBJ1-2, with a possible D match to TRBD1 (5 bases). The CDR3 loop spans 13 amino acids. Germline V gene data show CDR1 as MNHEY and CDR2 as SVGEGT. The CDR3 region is CASNPTVNMDYTF. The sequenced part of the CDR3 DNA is TGTGCCAGCAACCCGACAGTGAATATGGAC.

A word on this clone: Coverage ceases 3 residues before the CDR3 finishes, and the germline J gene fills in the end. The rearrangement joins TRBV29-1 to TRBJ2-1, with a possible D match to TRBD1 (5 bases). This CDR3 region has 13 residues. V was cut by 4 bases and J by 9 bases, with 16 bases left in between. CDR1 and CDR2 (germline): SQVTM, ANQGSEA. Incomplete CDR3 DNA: TGCAGCGTTGGGGGCAGGAACTATCCTGAG. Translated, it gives CSVGGRNYPE. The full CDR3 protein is CSVGGRNYPEQFF.

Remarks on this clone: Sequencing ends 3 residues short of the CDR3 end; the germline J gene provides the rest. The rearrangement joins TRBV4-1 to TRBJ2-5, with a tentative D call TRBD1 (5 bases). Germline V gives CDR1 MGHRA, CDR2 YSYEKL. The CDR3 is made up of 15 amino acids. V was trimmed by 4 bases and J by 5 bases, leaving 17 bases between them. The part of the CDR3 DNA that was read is TGCGCCAGCAGCCGCGCGGCAGGGCCTGGTGAGACC. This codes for CASSRAAGPGET. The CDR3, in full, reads CASSRAAGPGETQYF.

CDR3 in amino acids: CASSQGGPGDTQYF. CDR3 DNA, as far as it was read: TGTGCCAGCAGCCAAGGTGGTCCCGGGGATACG. The V gene is TRBV7-9, the J gene TRBJ2-3; the D is unclear. The read stops 3 residues short of the end of the CDR3; the missing end is completed from the germline J gene. The germline CDR1 and CDR2 sequences are SEHNR and FQNEAQ (reference sequence). This CDR3 comprises 14 residues. The V end was cut by 5 bases, the J end by 6 bases, with 15 bases between.

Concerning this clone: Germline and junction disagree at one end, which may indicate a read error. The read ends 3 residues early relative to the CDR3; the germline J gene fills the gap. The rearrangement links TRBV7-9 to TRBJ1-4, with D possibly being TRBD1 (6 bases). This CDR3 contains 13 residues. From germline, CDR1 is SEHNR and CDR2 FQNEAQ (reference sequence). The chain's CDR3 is CSSSLGTYEKLFF. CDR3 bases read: TGTTCCAGCAGCTTGGGGACATACGAAAAA.

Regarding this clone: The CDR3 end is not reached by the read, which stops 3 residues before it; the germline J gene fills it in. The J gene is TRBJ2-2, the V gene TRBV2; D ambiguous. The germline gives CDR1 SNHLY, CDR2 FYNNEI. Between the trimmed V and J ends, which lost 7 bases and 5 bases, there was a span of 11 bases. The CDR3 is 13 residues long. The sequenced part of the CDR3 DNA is TGTGCCAGCATTAAGACTTCTACCGGGGAG. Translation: CASIKTSTGE. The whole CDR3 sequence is CASIKTSTGELFF.

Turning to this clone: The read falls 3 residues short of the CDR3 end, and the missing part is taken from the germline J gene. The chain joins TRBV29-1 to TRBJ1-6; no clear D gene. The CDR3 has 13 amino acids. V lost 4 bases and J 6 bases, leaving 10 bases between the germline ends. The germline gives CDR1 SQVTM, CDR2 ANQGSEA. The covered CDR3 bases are TGCAGCGTTGCCCAGTTGCCTAATTCACCC. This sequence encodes CSVAQLPNSP. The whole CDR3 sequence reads CSVAQLPNSPLHF.

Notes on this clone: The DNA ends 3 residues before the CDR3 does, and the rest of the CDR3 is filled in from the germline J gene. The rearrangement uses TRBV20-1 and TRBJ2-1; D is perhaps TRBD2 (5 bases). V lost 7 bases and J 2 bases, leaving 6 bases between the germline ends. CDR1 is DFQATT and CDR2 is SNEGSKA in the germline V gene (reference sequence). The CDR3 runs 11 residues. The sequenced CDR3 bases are TGCAGTGAACTAGCCTACAATGAG. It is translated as CSELAYNE. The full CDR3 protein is CSELAYNEQFF.

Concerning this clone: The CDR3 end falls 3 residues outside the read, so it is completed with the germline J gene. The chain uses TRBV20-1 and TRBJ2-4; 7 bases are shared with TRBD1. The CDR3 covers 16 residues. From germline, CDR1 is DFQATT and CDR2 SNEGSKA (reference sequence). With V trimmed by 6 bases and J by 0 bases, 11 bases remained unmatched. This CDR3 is CSATPTGWVAKNIQYF. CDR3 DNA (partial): TGCAGTGCCACCCCGACAGGGTGGGTAGCCAAAAACATT.

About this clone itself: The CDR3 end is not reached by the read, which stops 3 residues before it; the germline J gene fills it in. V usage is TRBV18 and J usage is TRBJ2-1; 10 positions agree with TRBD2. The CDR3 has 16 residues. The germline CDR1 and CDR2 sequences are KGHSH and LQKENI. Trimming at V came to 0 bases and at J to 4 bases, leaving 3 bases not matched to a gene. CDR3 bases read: TGTGCCAGCTCACCACCGGCTAGCGGGGGATACAATGAG. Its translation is CASSPPASGGYNE. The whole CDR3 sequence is CASSPPASGGYNEQFF.

The CDR3: CAWEYRGSYLSGNTIYF. CDR3 DNA, as far as it was read: TGTGCCTGGGAGTACAGGGGTAGCTATCTTTCTGGAAACACC. The chain employs TRBV30 and TRBJ1-3, with 7 positions matching TRBD1. The read comes to an end 3 residues before the CDR3 does, leaving the germline J gene to fill in the end. The germline V gene encodes CDR1 GTSNPN and CDR2 SVGIG (reference sequence). The V and J ends lost 5 bases and 1 base, in that order; junction bases with no gene match: 14. There are 17 residues in the CDR3.

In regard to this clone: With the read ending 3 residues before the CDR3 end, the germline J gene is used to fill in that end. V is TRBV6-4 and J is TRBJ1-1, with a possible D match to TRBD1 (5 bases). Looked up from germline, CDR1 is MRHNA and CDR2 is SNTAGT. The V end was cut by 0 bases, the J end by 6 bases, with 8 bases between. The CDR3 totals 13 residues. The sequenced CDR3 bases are TGTGCCAGCAGTGACTCTACGACAGCTGAA. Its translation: CASSDSTTAE. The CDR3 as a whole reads CASSDSTTAEAFF.

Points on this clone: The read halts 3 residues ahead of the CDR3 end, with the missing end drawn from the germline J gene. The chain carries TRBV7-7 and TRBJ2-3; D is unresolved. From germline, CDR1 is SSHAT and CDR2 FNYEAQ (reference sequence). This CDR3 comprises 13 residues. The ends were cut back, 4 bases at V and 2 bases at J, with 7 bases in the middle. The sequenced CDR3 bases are TGTGCCAGCAGCTCGACTCTCACAGATACG. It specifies CASSSTLTDT. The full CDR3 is CASSSTLTDTQYF.

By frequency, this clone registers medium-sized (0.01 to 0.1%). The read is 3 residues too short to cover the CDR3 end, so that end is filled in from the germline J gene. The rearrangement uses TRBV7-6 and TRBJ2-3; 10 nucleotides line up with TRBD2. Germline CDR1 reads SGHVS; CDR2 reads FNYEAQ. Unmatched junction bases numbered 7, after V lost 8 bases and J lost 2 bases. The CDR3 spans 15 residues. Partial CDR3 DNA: TGTGCCAGCGCCCTTAGCGGGGGGTACACAGATACG. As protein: CASALSGGYTDT. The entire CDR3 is CASALSGGYTDTQYF.

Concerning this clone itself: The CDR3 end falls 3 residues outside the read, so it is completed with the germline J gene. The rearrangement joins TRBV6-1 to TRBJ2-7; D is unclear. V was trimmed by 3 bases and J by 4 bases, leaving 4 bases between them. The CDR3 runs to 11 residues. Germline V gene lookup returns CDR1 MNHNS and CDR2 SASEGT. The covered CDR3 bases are TGTGCCAGCAGTGACAGTTACGAG. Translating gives CASSDSYE. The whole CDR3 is CASSDSYEQYF.

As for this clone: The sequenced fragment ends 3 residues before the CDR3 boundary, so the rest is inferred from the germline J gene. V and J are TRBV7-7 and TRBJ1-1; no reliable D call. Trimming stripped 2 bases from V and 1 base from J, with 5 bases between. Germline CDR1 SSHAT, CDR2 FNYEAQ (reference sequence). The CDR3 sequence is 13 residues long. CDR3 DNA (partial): TGTGCCAGCAGCTTAACAGAGAACACTGAA. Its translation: CASSLTENTE. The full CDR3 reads CASSLTENTEAFF.

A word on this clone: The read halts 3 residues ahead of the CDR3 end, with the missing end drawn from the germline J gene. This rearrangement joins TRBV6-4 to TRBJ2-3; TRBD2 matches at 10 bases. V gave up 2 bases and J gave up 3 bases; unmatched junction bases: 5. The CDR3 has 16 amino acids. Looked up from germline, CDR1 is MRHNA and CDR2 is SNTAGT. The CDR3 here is CASSDVPAGGTDTQYF. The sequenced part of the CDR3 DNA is TGTGCCAGCAGTGACGTACCAGCGGGGGGGACAGATACG.